This T cell receptor (beta chain) comes out of a study of T cell responses to AZD1222 COVID-19 vaccine. Trimming took off 1 base at V and 4 bases at J, with 5 bases between the two ends. Looked up from germline, CDR1 is SNHLY and CDR2 is FYNNEI. There are 14 residues in the CDR3. The assay was immunoSEQ multiplex PCR, and TCRdb's table has in-frame clones only and misses some. Of 100,000 to 150,000 clones listed, approximately 89% are singletons. The starting material was peripheral blood, obtained 28 days after the second AZD1222 dose. This sequence joins TRBV2 and TRBJ1-6, with D unresolved. This receptor was identified in an adult who received the AZD1222 COVID-19 vaccine. CDR3 bases: TGTGCCAGCAGTGAAGACCGTTATAATTCACCCCTCCACTTT. Protein product: CASSEDRYNSPLHF.